This T cell receptor (beta chain) derives from a study of blood T cell repertoires in COVID-19. Study information: Sample material is recorded as cDNA or gDNA derived from T cells, B-cell-depleted T cells, or PBMCs.

TCRdb's copy holds only in-frame clones and misses some; the assay was immunoSEQ multiplex PCR. The repertoire holds approximately 15,000 clones, with roughly nine tenths as singletons. CDR1 and CDR2 from the germline V gene are SGHNT and YENEEA. The J segment lost 9 bases and the V segment lost 5 bases, leaving 16 bases of the junction unmatched. The CDR3 loop spans 15 amino acids. This TCR derives from a human donor in a cohort sampled during active COVID-19. The sequenced sample consisted of peripheral blood. The chain joins TRBV11-3 to TRBJ2-7, with 7 bases identical to TRBD1. The CDR3 DNA is TGTGCCAGCAGCCCAGGGGGACAGCCCTACGTTCGGCAGTACTTC. Translated: CASSPGGQPYVRQYF.